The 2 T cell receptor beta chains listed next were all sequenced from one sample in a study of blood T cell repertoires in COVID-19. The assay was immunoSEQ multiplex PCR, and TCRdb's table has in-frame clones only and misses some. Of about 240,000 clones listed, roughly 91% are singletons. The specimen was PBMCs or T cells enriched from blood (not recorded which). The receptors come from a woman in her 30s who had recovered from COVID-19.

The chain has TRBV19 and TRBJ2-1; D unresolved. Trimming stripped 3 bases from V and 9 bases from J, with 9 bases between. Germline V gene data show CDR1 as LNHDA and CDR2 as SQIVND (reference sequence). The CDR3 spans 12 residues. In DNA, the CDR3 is TGTGCCAGTAGTATCCGGAGAGGTGAGCAGTTCTTC. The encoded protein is CASSIRRGEQFF.

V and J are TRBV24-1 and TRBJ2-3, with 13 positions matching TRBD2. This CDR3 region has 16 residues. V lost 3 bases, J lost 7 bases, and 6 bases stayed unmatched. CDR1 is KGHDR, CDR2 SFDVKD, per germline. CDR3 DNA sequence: TGTGCCACCAGTGATACTAGCGGGAGGGCCACGAATACGCAGTATTTT. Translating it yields CATSDTSGRATNTQYF.